The sequence of this T cell receptor beta chain was determined in a study of T cells in localized non-small cell lung cancer. Study-wide findings and caveats: Uninvolved adjacent lung showed peak T cell clonality, exceeding tumor. Heterogeneity remains possible, as sequencing covered one tumor region only. The study detected a median roughly 56 of the top 100 tumor clones in adjacent lung. Longer overall survival associated with higher blood T cell density; shorter survival with higher adjacent-lung clonality.

Notes on this clone: The antigen remains undetermined.

Looked up from germline, CDR1 is KGHSH and CDR2 is LQKENI. The CDR3 is made up of 12 amino acids. Trimming took 3 bases from V and 8 from J; bases not matched to a gene: 3. Data came from immunoSEQ multiplex PCR; TCRdb stores just in-frame clones and leaves some out. The data contain about 29,000 clones, approximately 90% of them singletons. The genes are TRBV18 and TRBJ1-2, with 7 bases identical to TRBD1. The sample was peripheral blood, taken before any cancer treatment. This receptor was obtained from a woman aged 40-70 years with stage I lung adenocarcinoma. CDR3 loop: CASSPTGAGYTF. As DNA, the CDR3 is TGTGCCAGCTCACCCACAGGGGCGGGCTACACCTTC.